The following is a T cell receptor beta chain sequence with its context. V was trimmed by 0 bases and J by 0 bases, leaving 7 bases between them. Germline assignment: CDR1 SGHRS and CDR2 YFSETQ. The CDR3 is 15 amino acids. The method was immunoSEQ multiplex PCR; TCRdb's version includes in-frame clones alone and lacks a portion of them. The repertoire consists of about 1,500,000 clones, with more than 95% occurring once and the leading ten covering more than 0.9%. The data belong to a study of shared clonotypes between healthy human individuals. Material for sequencing was naive CD4+ T cells sorted from blood. Subset described: CD45RA+ positively selected. V and J are TRBV5-1 and TRBJ2-1; D not certain. The clonotype originates from a man aged 25-45 years in good health. CDR3 residues: CASSLVESSYNEQFF. The CDR3 coding sequence is TGCGCCAGCAGCTTGGTGGAGAGCTCCTACAATGAGCAGTTCTTC.